This T cell receptor beta chain was recorded in a study of cytomegalovirus exposure and HLA in healthy donors. CDR1 and CDR2 (germline): LNHDA, SQIVND (reference sequence). There are 16 residues in the CDR3. Trimming pared 8 bases from V and 0 bases from J, leaving 17 bases between. The PCR had 60 Vbeta and 13 Jbeta primers. Assay used: immunoSEQ multiplex PCR; TCRdb lists only in-frame clones, some missing. The sample lists around 140,000 clones; roughly 79% were seen once. The TCR originated in a man aged 25-40 years in good health and CMV-seropositive. The rearrangement joins TRBV19 to TRBJ1-5; a possible D gene is TRBD1 (5 bases). Sequences were obtained from PBMCs. CDR3 protein: CASQGSGGISNQPQHF. The CDR3 DNA follows: TGTGCCAGTCAGGGATCGGGGGGAATTAGCAATCAGCCCCAGCATTTT. Complete variable domain (other parts from reference TRBV19 and TRBJ1-5): DGGITQSPKYLFRKEGQNVTLSCEQNLNHDAMYWYRQDPGQGLRLIYYSQIVNDFQKGDIAEGYSVSREKKESFPLTVTSAQKNPTAFYLCASQGSGGISNQPQHFGDGTRLSIL.